The 22 T cell receptor beta chains below come from one sample, sequenced in a study of blood T cell repertoires in COVID-19. Method: immunoSEQ multiplex PCR; TCRdb's copy keeps in-frame clones and lacks some. The sample has approximately 150,000 clones, roughly 82% seen once; the top ten hold roughly 9.1%. Sequenced: peripheral blood. The receptor source for this set is a woman in her 70s with acute or convalescent COVID-19.

This clone has a handful of counts. V gene TRBV7-2 combines with J gene TRBJ1-2; D is perhaps TRBD1 (6 bases). The V gene lost 2 bases and the J gene lost 1 base, with 11 bases spanning the gap. Germline lookup yields CDR1 SGHTA and CDR2 FQGNSA. CDR3 length: 15 residues. The CDR3 is CASSLLAGVNYGYTF. The CDR3 coding sequence is TGTGCCAGCAGCTTACTGGCAGGGGTTAACTATGGCTACACCTTC.

The chain has TRBV28 and TRBJ1-4; weak D call: TRBD1 (6 bases). Trimming shortened V by 4 bases and J by 3 bases, and 12 bases separated the two germline ends. This CDR3 region has 15 residues. CDR1 is MDHEN and CDR2 is SYDVKM in the germline V gene. In DNA form, the CDR3 reads TGTGCCAGCAGTTCCACAGGGTCGGCTAATGAAAAACTGTTTTTT. Encoded protein: CASSSTGSANEKLFF.

This sequence joins TRBV27 and TRBJ2-7; TRBD2 matches at 7 bases. Per the germline V gene, CDR1 is MNHEY and CDR2 is SMNVEV (reference sequence). The CDR3 extends over 15 amino acids. After removal of 4 bases from V and 7 bases from J, the junction contained 13 bases not matched to a gene. The CDR3 region is CASSSLGGGPGEQYF. For the CDR3, the DNA is TGTGCCAGCAGTTCCCTTGGGGGAGGGCCAGGTGAGCAGTACTTC.

This clone was counted a few times. The gene calls are TRBV19 and TRBJ2-1, with TRBD1 matching over 11 bases. CDR3 size: 14 residues. CDR1 is LNHDA, CDR2 SQIVND, per germline (reference sequence). Trimming took 1 base from V and 9 from J; bases not matched to a gene: 2. CDR3 amino acids: CASSIGTGGGEQFF. The CDR3 DNA reads TGTGCCAGTAGTATAGGGACAGGGGGCGGTGAGCAGTTCTTC.

This chain links TRBV7-2 with TRBJ1-6; unclear D gene. The germline V gene encodes CDR1 SGHTA and CDR2 FQGNSA. The length of the CDR3 is 14 residues. Trimming cost V 7 bases and J 9 bases, with 16 bases left between them. The CDR3 bases are TGTGCCAGCATACCCGCAGGATTGGTTTCACCCCTCCACTTT. Its protein is CASIPAGLVSPLHF.

J is TRBJ2-1 and V is TRBV7-2, with 7 nucleotides matching TRBD2. The V segment lost 5 bases and the J segment 6 bases; nucleotides outside the gene matches: 10. Germline V gene sequence: CDR1 SGHTA, CDR2 FQGNSA. The CDR3 is made up of 15 amino acids. The CDR3 sequence is CASSLLAGDGNEQFF. The DNA of the CDR3 is TGTGCCAGCAGCCTTCTCGCGGGAGACGGCAATGAGCAGTTCTTC.

This rearrangement joins TRBV19 to TRBJ2-5; possible D gene TRBD1, 6 bases. Germline CDR1 and CDR2: LNHDA and SQIVND (reference sequence). The CDR3 is made up of 15 amino acids. The germline V and J ends were trimmed by 5 bases and 9 bases, with 22 bases remaining between them. This CDR3 reads CASSPRDTPSLAQYF. CDR3 nucleotides: TGTGCCAGTAGTCCACGGGACACCCCGAGTCTGGCCCAGTACTTC.

V and J are TRBV11-3 and TRBJ2-5; D is perhaps TRBD2 (8 bases). Germline V gene sequence: CDR1 SGHNT, CDR2 YENEEA. There are 19 residues in the CDR3. The V end lost 5 bases, the J end lost 4 bases, and 29 bases lay between the germline ends. For the CDR3, the DNA is TGTGCCAGCAGCCCAGGGGCGAACAGGGGACTAGGAGGTCTAGAGACCCAGTACTTC. Translating gives CASSPGANRGLGGLETQYF.

The chain is built from TRBV7-3 and TRBJ2-1; TRBD1 is a possible D gene (5 bases). Germline CDR1 is SGHTA and CDR2 is FQGTGA. The CDR3 spans 16 residues. Trimming removed 5 bases at V and 3 bases at J, with 17 bases between. The chain's CDR3 is CASSLVLRADYNEQFF. The CDR3 DNA reads TGTGCCAGCAGCCTCGTTCTCAGGGCTGACTACAATGAGCAGTTCTTC.

The chain uses TRBV6-5 and TRBJ1-6; 10 positions agree with TRBD1. The V segment lost 7 bases and the J segment 9 bases; nucleotides outside the gene matches: 6. Germline CDR1 reads MNHEY; CDR2 reads SVGAGI. CDR3 size: 14 residues. In DNA, the CDR3 is TGTGCCAGCATTAGGGGACAGGGGTTTTCACCCCTCCACTTT. It specifies CASIRGQGFSPLHF.

The chain carries TRBV6-5 and TRBJ2-3, with 8 bases aligning to TRBD2. Trimming removed 0 bases from V and 6 bases from J; junction bases left unmatched: 5. The length of the CDR3 is 15 residues. Germline V CDR1 and CDR2: MNHEY, SVGAGI. CDR3 in DNA: TGTGCCAGCAGTTACTCTCAGCGGGAGTGGGATACGCAGTATTTT. Protein product: CASSYSQREWDTQYF.

Ten or more counts support this clone. The chain couples TRBV19 to TRBJ1-1, with 7 bases lining up with TRBD1. CDR1 and CDR2 (germline): LNHDA, SQIVND (reference sequence). V trimming: 8 bases; J trimming: 1 base; junction bases outside the gene matches: 7. This CDR3 is 14 amino acids long. CDR3 amino acids: CASLNRGQNTEAFF. The CDR3 coding sequence is TGTGCCAGTCTAAACAGGGGTCAGAACACTGAAGCTTTCTTT.

About this clone: Other DNA variants within this sample encode the same CDR3. The CDR3 region is CASSETGDTEAFF. The CDR3 DNA sequence: TGTGCCAGCAGTGAGACAGGGGACACTGAAGCTTTCTTT. The rearrangement joins TRBV6-1 to TRBJ1-1; TRBD1 agrees at 8 bases. This CDR3 contains 13 residues. V lost 3 bases to trimming and J lost 3 bases; unmatched junction nucleotides: 0. The germline CDR1 and CDR2 sequences are MNHNS and SASEGT.

Only a few counts were recorded for this clone. DNA of the CDR3: TGTGCCAGCAGCCCCGGCAGGGGTGTAGATACGCAGTATTTT. Protein sequence: CASSPGRGVDTQYF. The gene calls are TRBV7-6 and TRBJ2-3; possibly TRBD1 for D (6 bases). The CDR3 consists of 14 residues. Germline CDR1 and CDR2: SGHVS and FNYEAQ. Trimming stripped 5 bases from V and 5 bases from J, with 14 bases between.

With regard to this clone: At one end, the junction sequence differs from germline, possibly due to a read error. This rearrangement joins TRBV9 to TRBJ2-3; TRBD2 matches 10 bases. Germline loops: CDR1 SGDLS, CDR2 YYNGEE. The CDR3 contains 19 residues. CDR3 bases: TGTGCCCGCAGCGTAGGGGGTAGCGGGGGGCACCGGTTCACAGATACGCAGTATTTT. It translates to CARSVGGSGGHRFTDTQYF. The complete variable domain, with remaining parts taken from reference TRBV9 and TRBJ2-3, reads DSGVTQTPKHLITATGQRVTLRCSPRSGDLSVYWYQQSLDQGLQFLIQYYNGEERAKGNILERFSAQQFPDLHSELNLSSLELGDSALYFCARSVGGSGGHRFTDTQYFGPGTRLTVL.

The chain carries TRBV23-1 and TRBJ2-7; the D gene is possibly TRBD1 (6 bases). TRBV23-1 is annotated as an ORF whose role is uncertain. V was trimmed by 0 bases and J by 0 bases, leaving 15 bases between them. The CDR3 sequence is 17 residues long. CDR3 nucleotides: TGCGCCAGCAGTCAATCGAGGTACAGGGTAGGCTCCTACGAGCAGTACTTC. Amino acids: CASSQSRYRVGSYEQYF.

CDR3 coding DNA: TGTGCCAGCAGCCCTCGACAGGGAGAAGTAAGCACAGATACGCAGTATTTT. This encodes CASSPRQGEVSTDTQYF. This chain joins TRBV6-2 or TRBV6-3 and TRBJ2-3, with 7 bases identical to TRBD1. Germline values: CDR1 MNHEY, CDR2 SVGEGT. CDR3 length equals 17 residues. With V trimmed by 6 bases and J by 0 bases, 12 bases remained unmatched.

This clone was observed once. The chain is built from TRBV6-5 and TRBJ2-3; D ambiguous. The CDR3 has 13 residues. Trimming took 0 bases from V and 4 from J, leaving 5 bases between them. Germline V lookup: CDR1 MNHEY, CDR2 SVGAGI. The CDR3 DNA follows: TGTGCCAGCAGTTACTCAAGAGCAGATACGCAGTATTTT. It codes for CASSYSRADTQYF.

This rearrangement joins TRBV7-6 to TRBJ1-2, with 10 bases aligning to TRBD1. Germline assignment: CDR1 SGHVS and CDR2 FNYEAQ. Trimming removed 2 bases from V and 7 bases from J; junction bases left unmatched: 7. The CDR3 is 15 residues long. In nucleotides, the CDR3 is TGTGCCAGCAGCTTAAGACAGGGGGCTTCGAGTGGCTACACCTTC. It is translated as CASSLRQGASSGYTF. Supplemented by reference TRBV7-6 and TRBJ1-2, the full variable domain reads GAGVSQSPRYKVTKRGQDVALRCDPISGHVSLYWYRQALGQGPEFLTYFNYEAQQDKSGLPNDRFSAERPEGSISTLTIQRTEQRDSAMYRCASSLRQGASSGYTFGSGTRLTVV.

The V call is TRBV6-5, the J call TRBJ1-5; 9 bases align to TRBD1. The CDR3 consists of 15 residues. V was pared by 6 bases and J by 4 bases, with 7 bases of the junction left unmatched. Germline V gene data show CDR1 as MNHEY and CDR2 as SVGAGI. CDR3 bases: TGTGCCAGCAGGGACAGGGGAGTAGGGAATCAGCCCCAGCATTTT. Translating gives CASRDRGVGNQPQHF.

The V and J genes are TRBV12-3 or TRBV12-4 and TRBJ1-1; D gene ambiguous. The CDR3 spans 13 residues. With 4 bases removed from V and 2 bases from J, the gap between germline ends came to 8 bases. CDR3 in amino acids: CASSWHDNTEAFF. CDR3 DNA sequence: TGTGCCAGCAGTTGGCATGATAACACTGAAGCTTTCTTT.

The V call is TRBV9, the J call TRBJ2-7; 9 nucleotides line up with TRBD1. Trimming took 3 bases from V and 3 from J; bases not matched to a gene: 7. Germline V gene lookup returns CDR1 SGDLS and CDR2 YYNGEE. This CDR3 is built from 15 residues. The CDR3: CASSALDRGFYEQYF. The CDR3 DNA reads as TGTGCCAGCAGCGCCTTGGACAGGGGATTCTACGAGCAGTACTTC.